This paragraph covers one T cell receptor beta chain sequence. Preparation of the TCRbeta library involved a method that used unique molecular identifiers. Using its own MiXCR run on the PCR reads, TCRdb lists one record per CDR3 protein. This repertoire shows around 530,000 distinct CDR3 sequences, approximately 30% found once; its top ten account for roughly 2.5%. This specimen belongs to a study of T-cell reconstitution after alpha-beta-depleted transplantation in children. V lost 6 bases and J lost 1, with 10 bases in between. This CDR3 spans 13 amino acids. Germline V gives CDR1 DFQATT, CDR2 SNEGSKA (reference sequence).

The material sequenced was PBMCs from the stem cell graft donor, taken from the stem cell graft. The V call is TRBV20-1, the J call TRBJ2-4, with D uncertain. This TCR derives from a human donor who donated a stem cell graft to a child with aplastic anemia. The CDR3 DNA follows: TGCAGTGCAAACTCCGAGGCCAAAAACATTCAGTACTTC. It codes for CSANSEAKNIQYF.